The rows below give T cell receptor beta chains drawn from one sample of a study of CD8+ T cells in alopecia areata. The repertoire was sequenced with immunoSEQ multiplex PCR; TCRdb's copy has only in-frame clones and lacks some. The table shows approximately 13,000 clones, with 50% to 70% occurring only once. Material: skin, obtained at week 0. The receptors originated from a human donor with alopecia areata. CDR3s include the opening cysteine and the closing phenylalanine or tryptophan. The D gene is left open where the match is weak. Size is omitted from some rows. Given values are once, few, many or a class for expanded clones.

j_call | d_call | clone_size | v_call | cdr3_nt | cdr3_aa
TRBJ2-7 | - | - | TRBV15 | TGTGCCACCAGCAGTGACAGGATCTACGAGCAGTACTTC | CATSSDRIYEQYF
TRBJ1-4 | TRBD1 | - | TRBV28 | TGTGCCAGCAGCCCCACAGGGGGTAGGAGTGAAAAACTGTTTTTT | CASSPTGGRSEKLFF
TRBJ1-5 | - | - | TRBV15 | TGTGCCACCGGAGCCAGGGTCGGTCAGCCCCAGCATTTT | CATGARVGQPQHF
TRBJ2-7 | TRBD1 | - | TRBV18 | TGTGCCAGCTCACTGGGACAGGGTATCTACGAGCAGTACTTC | CASSLGQGIYEQYF
TRBJ1-5 | - | - | TRBV4-1 | TGCGCCAGCAGCCAAGAATCCCGGTCTGATCAGCCCCAGCATTTT | CASSQESRSDQPQHF
TRBJ1-2 | - | - | TRBV4-3 | TGCGCCAGCAGCCAAGATTACCTGGGGGCGTCTGGCTACACCTTC | CASSQDYLGASGYTF
TRBJ2-1 | - | - | TRBV7-2 | TGTGCCAGCAGCGGCCTGGGGGGGGCTGGGCCCCGTGAGCAGTTCTTC | CASSGLGGAGPREQFF
TRBJ1-2 | - | - | TRBV7-4 | TGTGCCAGCAGCCCAGGGGCAGGGAGTGGCTACACCTTC | CASSPGAGSGYTF
TRBJ2-5 | TRBD1 | - | TRBV5-4 | TGTGCCAGCAGCCGACAGGGGGCCGCGGAGACCCAGTACTTC | CASSRQGAAETQYF
TRBJ2-7 | - | - | TRBV27 | TGTGCCAGCAGTTTCGCCTTCTCCTACGAGCAGTACTTC | CASSFAFSYEQYF
TRBJ1-1 | TRBD1 | - | TRBV4-2 | TGTGCCAGCAGCTTACAGACAGGGGTAATGAACACTGAAGCTTTCTTT | CASSLQTGVMNTEAFF
TRBJ2-1 | TRBD1 | - | TRBV6-1 | TGTGCCAGCAGTGAACTCGGACAGGATGGGGGTGAGCAGTTCTTC | CASSELGQDGGEQFF
TRBJ1-1 | - | few | TRBV19 | TGTGCCAGTAGTGTGACAGCGAACACTGAAGCTTTCTTT | CASSVTANTEAFF
TRBJ1-1 | - | - | TRBV7-9 | TGTGCCAGCAGCCCGGCGGACACTGAAGCTTTCTTT | CASSPADTEAFF
TRBJ1-2 | - | - | TRBV4-3 | TGCGCCAGCAGCCCCTGGACCGGCTATGGCTACACCTTC | CASSPWTGYGYTF
TRBJ1-1 | - | - | TRBV15 | TGTGCCACCAGCAGAGATAGGGGGACTGAAGCTTTCTTT | CATSRDRGTEAFF
TRBJ2-6 | - | - | TRBV5-1 | TGCGCCAGCAGCTTTGACACCTCTGGGGCCAACGTCCTGACTTTC | CASSFDTSGANVLTF
TRBJ1-1 | - | - | TRBV28 | TGTGCCAGCAGGACGACCGTAAAGGGTAGTTGGACTGAAGCTTTCTTT | CASRTTVKGSWTEAFF
TRBJ2-1 | TRBD2 | - | TRBV5-4 | TGTGCCAGCAGCTTGGGCTCAGCGGGGGGCGGGGAGCAGTTCTTC | CASSLGSAGGGEQFF
TRBJ1-1 | TRBD1 | - | TRBV5-4 | TGTGCCAGCAGCTTGGAAGGGGGCATGAACACTGAAGCTTTCTTT | CASSLEGGMNTEAFF
TRBJ2-7 | - | - | TRBV28 | TGTGCCAGCAGGGGGCAGGGGCTAGGAGAGCAGTACTTC | CASRGQGLGEQYF
TRBJ2-1 | TRBD2 | - | TRBV4-1 | TGCGCCAGCAGCCAGGCGGGGGGTTTCTACAATGAGCAGTTCTTC | CASSQAGGFYNEQFF
TRBJ1-2 | - | large | TRBV28 | TGTGCCAGCAGAAAGGGGCAGGCGGGTGGCTACACCTTC | CASRKGQAGGYTF
TRBJ1-2 | TRBD1 | few | TRBV6-5 | TGTGCCAGCTCCGGGACAGGGCGCGGCTACACCTTC | CASSGTGRGYTF
TRBJ2-3 | - | - | TRBV7-9 | TGTGCCAGCAGCCGCCGGGGGGCCACAGATACGCAGTATTTT | CASSRRGATDTQYF
TRBJ2-3 | - | few | TRBV4-1 | TGCGCCAGCAGCCAAGCGTCGGGGCCTGACACAGATACGCAGTATTTT | CASSQASGPDTDTQYF
TRBJ1-2 | - | - | TRBV28 | TGTGCCAGCAGTTTATCGCTGGCAGGGCAAGGCTACACCTTC | CASSLSLAGQGYTF